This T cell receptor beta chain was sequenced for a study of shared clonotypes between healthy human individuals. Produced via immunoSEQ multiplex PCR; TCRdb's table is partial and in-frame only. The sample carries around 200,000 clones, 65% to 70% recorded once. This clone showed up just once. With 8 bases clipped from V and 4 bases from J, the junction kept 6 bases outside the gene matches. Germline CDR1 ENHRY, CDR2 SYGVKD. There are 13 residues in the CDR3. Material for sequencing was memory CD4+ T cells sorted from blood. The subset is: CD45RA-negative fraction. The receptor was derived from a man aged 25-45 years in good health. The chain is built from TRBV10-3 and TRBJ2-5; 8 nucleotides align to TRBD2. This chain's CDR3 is CAICPGGGETQYF. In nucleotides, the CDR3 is TGTGCCATCTGCCCCGGGGGGGGAGAGACCCAGTACTTC.